The TCR beta chain under discussion was sequenced for a study of shared clonotypes between healthy human individuals. In the case of this clone: Its antigen remains unidentified.

Study conclusions and caveats: For naive CD4 cells, approximately 5% of clonotypes were shared across a handful of donors.

V gave up 8 bases and J gave up 5 bases, with 13 bases separating them. Germline V CDR1 and CDR2: MNHEY, SVGAGI. The CDR3 spans 14 residues. The CD4+ fraction was divided into a CD45RA+ naive subset and a CD45RA-negative memory subset. Each cell subset's genomic DNA was divided evenly among several immunoSEQ plates. Repertoires were generated with immunoSEQ multiplex PCR, while TCRdb's copy carries only in-frame clones and drops some. The sample holds around 2,000,000 clones, roughly 94% seen once. The sequenced sample was naive CD4+ T cells sorted from blood. As to subset: CD45RA+ positively selected. This receptor was taken from a man aged 18 to 30 in good health. This sequence joins TRBV6-5 and TRBJ1-6; no reliable D call. The CDR3 reads CASGDNGDNSPLHF. DNA for the CDR3: TGTGCCAGCGGCGACAACGGAGATAATTCACCCCTCCACTTT.